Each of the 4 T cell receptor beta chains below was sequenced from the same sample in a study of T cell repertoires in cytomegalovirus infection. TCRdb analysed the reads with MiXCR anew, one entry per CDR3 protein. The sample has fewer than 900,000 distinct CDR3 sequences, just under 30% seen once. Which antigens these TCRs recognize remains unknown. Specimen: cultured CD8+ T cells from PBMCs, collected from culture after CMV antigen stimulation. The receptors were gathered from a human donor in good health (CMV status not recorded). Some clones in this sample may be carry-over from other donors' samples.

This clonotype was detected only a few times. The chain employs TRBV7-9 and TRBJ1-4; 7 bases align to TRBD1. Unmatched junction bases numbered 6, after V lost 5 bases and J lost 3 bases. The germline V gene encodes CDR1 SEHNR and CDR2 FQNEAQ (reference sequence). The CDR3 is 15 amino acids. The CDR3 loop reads CASSPRQGPNEKLFF. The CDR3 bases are TGTGCCAGCAGCCCCCGACAGGGTCCTAATGAAAAACTGTTTTTT.

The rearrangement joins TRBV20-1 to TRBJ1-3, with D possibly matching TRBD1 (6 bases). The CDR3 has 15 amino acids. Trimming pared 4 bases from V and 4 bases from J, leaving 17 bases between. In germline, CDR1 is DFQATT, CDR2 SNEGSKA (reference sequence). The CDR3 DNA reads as TGCAGTGCTAAGATAGGGGGGCCCGTGGGAAACACCATATATTTT. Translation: CSAKIGGPVGNTIYF.

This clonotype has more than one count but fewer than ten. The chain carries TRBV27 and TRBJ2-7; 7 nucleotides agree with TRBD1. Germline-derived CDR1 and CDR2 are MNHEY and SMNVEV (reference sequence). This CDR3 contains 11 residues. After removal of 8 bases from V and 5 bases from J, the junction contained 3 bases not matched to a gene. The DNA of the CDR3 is TGTGCCAGCGGGGACAGCCACGAGCAGTACGTC. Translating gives CASGDSHEQYV.

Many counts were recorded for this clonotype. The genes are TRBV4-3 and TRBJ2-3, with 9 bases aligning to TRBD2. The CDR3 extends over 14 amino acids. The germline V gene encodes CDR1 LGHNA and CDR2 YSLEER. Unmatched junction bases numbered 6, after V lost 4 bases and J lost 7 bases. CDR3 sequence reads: CASSRGGGENTQYF. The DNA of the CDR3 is TGCGCCAGCAGCCGTGGCGGGGGGGAGAATACGCAGTATTTT.